This T cell receptor (beta chain) was identified during a study of blood T cell repertoires in COVID-19. On the study more broadly: The United States, Italy and Spain supplied acute and convalescent COVID-19 samples.

Trimming stripped 2 bases from V and 4 bases from J, with 11 bases between. Looked up from germline, CDR1 is GTSNPN and CDR2 is SVGIG (reference sequence). The CDR3 covers 13 residues. Study processing details: Counts of nucleated cells, estimated from reference gene primer amplification, were obtained. The data were produced by immunoSEQ multiplex PCR, yet TCRdb's version contains in-frame clones alone and is incomplete. The D gene and trimming were derived from the DNA, and the V and J assignments and clone size from that table. The sample carries roughly 290,000 clones, 85% recorded once. The chain employs TRBV30 and TRBJ1-2; D might be TRBD1 (6 bases). This TCR came from a woman aged 45-59 years with active or convalescent COVID-19. Input material: peripheral blood. CDR3 in DNA: TGTGCCTGGAGTACAGGGATGGGCTATGGCTACACCTTC. The encoded protein is CAWSTGMGYGYTF.